What follows are 20 T cell receptor beta chains derived from one specimen sequenced in a study of blood T cell repertoires in COVID-19. The repertoire was sequenced with immunoSEQ multiplex PCR; TCRdb's copy has only in-frame clones and lacks some. The sample shows about 240,000 clones, roughly 86% of them seen only once. The sequenced sample was peripheral blood. The origin of the receptors is a woman in her seventies with active or convalescent COVID-19.

This chain links TRBV11-2 with TRBJ2-5; D remains ambiguous. CDR1 and CDR2 (germline): SGHAT, FQNNGV. V shed 0 bases and J shed 5 bases, with 7 bases lying between them. The CDR3 runs 13 residues. The CDR3 here is CASSLEVTETQYF. CDR3 coding DNA: TGTGCCAGCAGCTTAGAGGTGACTGAGACCCAGTACTTC.

The chain links TRBV11-2 to TRBJ1-5; D gene unclear. Trimming stripped 1 base from V and 4 bases from J, with 5 bases between. Germline CDR1 and CDR2: SGHAT and FQNNGV. The CDR3 is made up of 13 amino acids. CDR3 sequence: CASSLAANQPQHF. The DNA of the CDR3 is TGTGCCAGCAGCTTAGCAGCGAATCAGCCCCAGCATTTT.

The chain recombines TRBV18 with TRBJ1-4; 9 positions agree with TRBD1. Germline CDR1 reads KGHSH; CDR2 reads LQKENI. J was trimmed by 5 bases and V by 5 bases; bases with no gene match: 0. The CDR3 extends over 13 amino acids. The CDR3 DNA follows: TGTGCCAGCTCAGGGACAGGGAATGAAAAACTGTTTTTT. Its protein is CASSGTGNEKLFF.

This clone was counted between two and nine times. This chain connects TRBV11-2 to TRBJ2-5; TRBD2 might be the D (5 bases). In germline, CDR1 is SGHAT, CDR2 FQNNGV. With 6 bases removed from V and 5 bases from J, the gap between germline ends came to 19 bases. The CDR3 sequence is 15 residues long. CDR3 region: CASRPPHTSVETQYF. The CDR3 DNA is TGTGCCAGCAGACCGCCCCATACTAGTGTGGAGACCCAGTACTTC.

J is TRBJ2-5 and V is TRBV6-6; 7 nucleotides match TRBD2. The CDR3 has 15 amino acids. J lost 5 bases, V lost 6 bases, and 12 bases had no gene match. Per the germline V gene, CDR1 is MNHNY and CDR2 is SVGAGI (reference sequence). CDR3 nucleotides: TGTGCCAGCAGGCTAGGCGTGGGGGGGAGGGAGACCCAGTACTTC. Translating gives CASRLGVGGRETQYF.

This chain connects TRBV11-2 to TRBJ1-5; D may be TRBD1 (6 bases). Trimming removed 4 bases from V and 5 bases from J, with 21 bases in between. The CDR3 is made up of 17 amino acids. From germline, CDR1 is SGHAT and CDR2 FQNNGV. CDR3 sequence: CASSSRDTLSRYQPQHF. The CDR3 nucleotides are TGTGCCAGCAGCTCCCGGGACACCCTTTCTAGGTATCAGCCCCAGCATTTT.

This chain joins TRBV19 and TRBJ2-3; perhaps TRBD2 as D (6 bases). This CDR3 contains 13 residues. Trimming removed 5 bases at V and 4 bases at J, with 10 bases between. The germline V gene encodes CDR1 LNHDA and CDR2 SQIVND (reference sequence). CDR3 sequence (DNA): TGTGCCAGTAGTCCGGGGGTCCCAGATACGCAGTATTTT. Residues: CASSPGVPDTQYF.

The chain links TRBV24-1 to TRBJ2-1; D might be TRBD2 (6 bases). V was pared by 3 bases and J by 4 bases, with 12 bases between. Per the germline V gene, CDR1 is KGHDR and CDR2 is SFDVKD. CDR3 size: 15 residues. CDR3 sequence (DNA): TGTGCCACCAGTGATACAGGTGGGGGGTACAATGAGCAGTTCTTC. Amino acid sequence: CATSDTGGGYNEQFF.

This chain uses TRBV19 with TRBJ1-4; TRBD1 matches 8 bases. With 2 bases clipped from V and 2 bases from J, the junction kept 7 bases outside the gene matches. The CDR3 length is 17 residues. Germline CDR1 is LNHDA and CDR2 is SQIVND (reference sequence). The CDR3, as DNA: TGTGCCAGTAGTATAACCCCAGACAGGGGTACTAATGAAAAACTGTTTTTT. Protein sequence: CASSITPDRGTNEKLFF.

The genes are TRBV5-1 and TRBJ2-5; D is possibly TRBD1 (6 bases). Germline V lookup: CDR1 SGHRS, CDR2 YFSETQ. The CDR3 runs to 14 residues. V shed 4 bases and J shed 1 base, with 11 bases lying between them. CDR3 sequence (DNA): TGCGCCAGCAGCCCCAGGGGTTTCCAAGAGACCCAGTACTTC. This sequence encodes CASSPRGFQETQYF.

The V call is TRBV3-1 (or the pseudogene TRBV3-2), the J call TRBJ1-4, with D possibly TRBD1 on 6 matching bases. Germline V gives CDR1 LGHDT, CDR2 YNNKEL (reference sequence). The CDR3 has 13 residues. The ends were cut back, 4 bases at V and 9 bases at J, with 12 bases in the middle. The CDR3 is CASSLTQGQKLFF. DNA of the CDR3: TGTGCCAGCAGCCTCACACAGGGACAAAAACTGTTTTTT.

The V and J genes are TRBV27 and TRBJ1-1; D perhaps matches TRBD1 (5 bases). V shed 2 bases and J shed 4 bases, with 17 bases lying between them. Germline V gene sequence: CDR1 MNHEY, CDR2 SMNVEV (reference sequence). This CDR3 has 16 residues. The DNA of the CDR3 is TGTGCCAGCAGTTTAGGCTACCCTCAGGGCGGCACTGAAGCTTTCTTT. This codes for CASSLGYPQGGTEAFF.

The V and J genes are TRBV11-2 and TRBJ1-3; D may be TRBD1 (6 bases). The CDR3 is made up of 15 amino acids. Trimming cost V 5 bases and J 0 bases, with 11 bases left between them. CDR1 SGHAT and CDR2 FQNNGV come from the germline V gene. In nucleotides, the CDR3 is TGTGCCAGCAGCCGAATGACAGGCTCTGGAAACACCATATATTTT. Its translation is CASSRMTGSGNTIYF.

The chain has TRBV15 and TRBJ2-6, with D perhaps matching TRBD1 (5 bases). The V end lost 0 bases, the J end lost 4 bases, and 10 bases lay between the germline ends. This CDR3 has 16 amino acids. Germline CDR1 is LNHNV and CDR2 is YYDKDF (reference sequence). CDR3 loop: CATSRERGAGANVLTF. CDR3 coding DNA: TGTGCCACCAGCAGAGAAAGGGGCGCAGGGGCCAACGTCCTGACTTTC. Looking up the rest from reference TRBV15 and TRBJ2-6 gives the full variable domain: DAMVIQNPRYQVTQFGKPVTLSCSQTLNHNVMYWYQQKSSQAPKLLFHYYDKDFNNEADTPDNFQSRRPNTSFCFLDIRSPGLGDTAMYLCATSRERGAGANVLTFGAGSRLTVL.

This clone appeared a single time. The chain has TRBV4-1 and TRBJ2-7; D gene uncertain. The V and J ends lost 3 bases and 4 bases respectively, with 16 bases between them. Germline CDR1 MGHRA, CDR2 YSYEKL. CDR3 length equals 15 residues. The CDR3 region is CASSHPPWAIYEQYF. DNA for the CDR3: TGCGCCAGCAGCCACCCCCCGTGGGCGATTTACGAGCAGTACTTC.

The V call is TRBV4-3, the J call TRBJ2-3; a possible D gene is TRBD1 (6 bases). Germline CDR1 and CDR2: LGHNA and YSLEER. The CDR3 has 12 amino acids. V was trimmed by 2 bases and J by 6 bases, leaving 6 bases between them. The CDR3 protein is CASSQQGDTQYF. CDR3 DNA: TGCGCCAGCAGCCAACAGGGGGATACGCAGTATTTT.

The chain recombines TRBV5-1 with TRBJ2-1, with TRBD1 matching 7 bases. Per germline, CDR1 SGHRS and CDR2 YFSETQ. The CDR3 covers 15 residues. V trimming: 2 bases; J trimming: 5 bases; junction bases outside the gene matches: 7. As DNA, the CDR3 is TGCGCCAGCAGCTTTCTGACAGGGTCGAACAATGAGCAGTTCTTC. It translates to CASSFLTGSNNEQFF.

The chain joins TRBV4-3 to TRBJ1-6; D unresolved. The CDR3 extends over 14 amino acids. Per germline, CDR1 LGHNA and CDR2 YSLEER. V lost 2 bases to trimming and J lost 10 bases, with 12 bases between them. CDR3 nucleotides: TGCGCCAGCAGCCAAACCTCTAATCAATCACCCCTCCACTTT. The encoded protein is CASSQTSNQSPLHF.

V is TRBV12-5 and J is TRBJ1-1; D uncertain. The CDR3 contains 14 residues. Germline assignment: CDR1 LGHNT and CDR2 FRNRAP. Trimming removed 0 bases at V and 4 bases at J, with 9 bases between. DNA for the CDR3: TGTGCTAGTGGTTTGGTACTAACGTCCACTGAAGCTTTCTTT. Translation gives CASGLVLTSTEAFF. Variable domain in full (rest from reference TRBV12-5 and TRBJ1-1): DARVTQTPRHKVTEMGQEVTMRCQPILGHNTVFWYRQTMMQGLELLAYFRNRAPLDDSGMPKDRFSAEMPDATLATLKIQPSEPRDSAVYFCASGLVLTSTEAFFGQGTRLTVV.

This chain connects TRBV5-5 to TRBJ1-6, with D maybe TRBD1 (5 bases). The CDR3 has 19 amino acids. Looked up from germline, CDR1 is SGHKS and CDR2 is YYEKEE (reference sequence). Trimming left V 0 bases short and J 0 bases short, with 16 bases between. CDR3 in DNA: TGTGCCAGCAGCTTGGACCGACGACAGTTTCTCTCCTATAATTCACCCCTCCACTTT. Its translation: CASSLDRRQFLSYNSPLHF.